Presented here are 11 T cell receptor beta chains from one specimen sequenced in a study of early T cells in non-severe SARS-CoV-2 infection. TCRdb recomputed calls from the 5' RACE reads with MiXCR, one row per CDR3 protein. Of about 33,000 distinct CDR3 sequences detected, about 7% appear once; the ten largest clones hold just over 4%. Sequencing was carried out using whole blood. The receptors come from an adult who was a healthcare worker with PCR-confirmed SARS-CoV-2 infection or an uninfected control (not recorded which).

This clonotype was seen a few times. CDR3 sequence: CATSDWTGSGHNEQFF. CDR3 DNA: TGTGCCACCAGTGATTGGACGGGTTCTGGGCACAATGAGCAGTTCTTC. The genes are TRBV24-1 and TRBJ2-1; D remains unclear. V shed 2 bases and J shed 5 bases, with 15 bases lying between them. The CDR3 runs 16 residues. Per germline, CDR1 KGHDR and CDR2 SFDVKD.

This clonotype came up many times. The rearrangement links TRBV5-4 to TRBJ2-5; D ambiguous. Trimming took 4 bases from V and 1 from J, leaving 8 bases between them. The CDR3 spans 13 residues. Germline loops: CDR1 SGHNT, CDR2 YYREEE (reference sequence). In nucleotides, the CDR3 is TGTGCCAGCAGCGGAAACAGCCAAGAGACCCAGTACTTC. Encoded protein: CASSGNSQETQYF.

This clonotype was seen only a few times. The rearrangement joins TRBV4-2 to TRBJ2-3; 8 bases are shared with TRBD2. The CDR3 sequence is 16 residues long. Germline assignment: CDR1 LGHNA and CDR2 YNFKEQ. V lost 1 base to trimming and J lost 3 bases; unmatched junction nucleotides: 6. This chain's CDR3 is CASSQVQAGVTDTQYF. The CDR3 DNA follows: TGTGCCAGCAGCCAAGTGCAAGCGGGAGTAACAGATACGCAGTATTTT.

At least ten counts were recorded for this clonotype. The V call is TRBV28, the J call TRBJ2-7; D is undetermined. Germline CDR1 MDHEN, CDR2 SYDVKM. The CDR3 extends over 11 amino acids. The V gene lost 2 bases and the J gene lost 4 bases, with 3 bases spanning the gap. CDR3 nucleotide sequence: TGTGCCAGCAGTTTAAATTACGAGCAGTACTTC. It encodes CASSLNYEQYF.

This clonotype was observed a handful of times. This rearrangement joins TRBV25-1 to TRBJ2-5; no definite D call. V gave up 4 bases and J gave up 5 bases, with 2 bases separating them. The germline CDR1 and CDR2 sequences are MGHDK and SYGVNS. This CDR3 spans 10 amino acids. The CDR3 coding sequence is TGTGCCAGCAGTGGGGAGACCCAGTACTTC. It translates to CASSGETQYF.

This clonotype occurred a few times. The gene calls are TRBV12-5 and TRBJ1-3; the D is unclear. The CDR3 is made up of 15 amino acids. V dropped 5 bases and J dropped 5 bases, with 16 bases sitting between them. Germline V lookup: CDR1 LGHNT, CDR2 FRNRAP. CDR3 DNA: TGTGCTAGTGGTCTTCGGGAACTTCATAGAAACACCATATATTTT. It is translated as CASGLRELHRNTIYF.

This clonotype has at least ten counts. The chain's CDR3 is CSAERVGTDTQYF. CDR3 sequence (DNA): TGCAGTGCTGAGCGGGTGGGCACAGATACGCAGTATTTT. This chain connects TRBV20-1 to TRBJ2-3; a possible D gene is TRBD2 (6 bases). The V end was cut by 5 bases, the J end by 1 base, with 10 bases between. The germline V gene has CDR1 DFQATT and CDR2 SNEGSKA (reference sequence). CDR3 length: 13 residues.

This clonotype was found many times. This chain links TRBV12-3 or TRBV12-4 with TRBJ1-2; D remains ambiguous. The length of the CDR3 is 12 residues. With 10 bases removed from V and 5 bases from J, the gap between germline ends came to 14 bases. For the CDR3, the DNA is TGTGCCACCTCCTGGGGAAGGTATGGCTACACCTTC. This codes for CATSWGRYGYTF.

This clonotype was seen many times. The chain recombines TRBV5-4 with TRBJ2-3, with a weak D call TRBD1 (5 bases). Germline loops: CDR1 SGHNT, CDR2 YYREEE (reference sequence). Trimming removed 0 bases at V and 4 bases at J, with 12 bases between. The CDR3 consists of 15 residues. The CDR3, as DNA: TGTGCCAGCAGCTTGGAACAGGTAGTGGCAGATACGCAGTATTTT. It codes for CASSLEQVVADTQYF.

Ten or more counts support this clonotype. The chain links TRBV7-2 to TRBJ2-7; D is ambiguous. Germline CDR1 and CDR2: SGHTA and FQGNSA. V was clipped by 5 bases and J by 3 bases, with 14 bases between them. The CDR3 is 14 amino acids. The CDR3 spells CASSPESGVYEQYF. As DNA, the CDR3 is TGTGCCAGCAGCCCGGAGAGTGGCGTCTACGAGCAGTACTTC.

V gene TRBV27 combines with J gene TRBJ1-6; D gene ambiguous. V was cut by 6 bases and J by 5 bases, with 17 bases left in between. The CDR3 is made up of 16 amino acids. CDR1 and CDR2 from the germline V gene are MNHEY and SMNVEV (reference sequence). The DNA for the CDR3 is TGTGCCAGCAGCCTCCCCTCGGGGAAAGATAATTCACCCCTCCACTTT. Its protein product is CASSLPSGKDNSPLHF.